The 5 T cell receptor beta chains reported below all come from one sample, sequenced in a study of blood T cell repertoires in COVID-19 (TCRdb year 2020). To prepare the library, the immunoSEQ multiplex PCR assay was applied. Here the immuneACCESS table is served through TCRdb, limited to in-frame sequences with V and J called. Missing clones are a known gap in these copies; in checked studies unresolved V genes cover under half, and the rest lacks a known reason. The sample table shows just over 90,000 clones, and about 80% are seen once. The ten largest clones capture approximately 15% of the sample. Sample: peripheral blood. Source of these receptors: a human donor in a cohort sampled during active COVID-19.

This chain links TRBV6-5 with TRBJ1-1, with D maybe TRBD1 (5 bases). The germline gives CDR1 MNHEY, CDR2 SVGAGI. The length of the CDR3 is 13 residues. The V and J ends lost 1 base and 4 bases respectively, with 7 bases between them. The CDR3 sequence is CASSYFGGTEAFF. The DNA for the CDR3 is TGTGCCAGCAGTTACTTCGGGGGCACTGAAGCTTTCTTT.

The V call is TRBV19, the J call TRBJ2-7; 8 bases agree with TRBD2. V dropped 5 bases and J dropped 5; count of bases not matched to a gene: 11. The germline CDR1 and CDR2 sequences are LNHDA and SQIVND (reference sequence). There are 15 residues in the CDR3. CDR3 protein: CASSPGSGGSHEQYF. CDR3 bases: TGTGCCAGTAGTCCCGGATCGGGAGGGTCCCACGAGCAGTACTTC.

The chain links TRBV9 to TRBJ1-2; 10 bases align to TRBD1. Germline CDR1 and CDR2: SGDLS and YYNGEE. The CDR3 contains 15 residues. V was pared by 5 bases and J by 6 bases, with 10 bases of the junction left unmatched. CDR3 in DNA: TGTGCCAGCAGTCGAGGTGGGGACAGGGGTGATGGCTACACCTTC. Translating it yields CASSRGGDRGDGYTF.

The genes are TRBV4-2 and TRBJ1-6, with TRBD1 matching 7 bases. V lost 0 bases and J lost 3; bases outside the gene matches: 11. Per the germline V gene, CDR1 is LGHNA and CDR2 is YNFKEQ. The CDR3 has 19 amino acids. The CDR3 region is CASSQEDFRGTVYNSPLHF. The CDR3 DNA reads as TGTGCCAGCAGCCAAGAGGACTTTAGAGGGACAGTCTATAATTCACCCCTCCACTTT.

The chain combines TRBV10-3 with TRBJ2-1; 7 bases match TRBD1. The V gene end was trimmed by 10 bases and the J gene end by 4 bases; junction bases not matched to a gene: 4. The CDR3 spans 12 residues. The V gene's germline CDR1 is ENHRY and CDR2 SYGVKD. CDR3 sequence: CATRTGYNEQFF. CDR3 sequence (DNA): TGTGCCACCCGGACAGGTTACAATGAGCAGTTCTTC.